Listed here is a single T cell receptor (beta chain). The target antigen is unknown. The source of the sample is a study of cytomegalovirus exposure and HLA in healthy donors. Study as a whole: Researchers previously reported finding roughly 120 million unique TCR beta sequences from 150 million to 200 million T cells.

After removal of 7 bases from V and 8 bases from J, the junction contained 11 bases not matched to a gene. Germline CDR1 reads MDHEN; CDR2 reads SYDVKM. The CDR3 contains 15 residues. A multiplex PCR was run with 60 Vbeta primers and 13 Jbeta primers. Measured with immunoSEQ multiplex PCR; TCRdb has only the in-frame clones, and not every one. The table records just under 65,000 clones, 80% of them present only once. Study outcomes and limitations: Analysis was carried out at a later point, and it linked a missense DCLRE1C variant to TCR beta V- and J-gene trimming.

As for the donors, each was a healthy bone marrow donor. Sequences were obtained from PBMCs. V gene TRBV28 combines with J gene TRBJ2-1, with 10 bases aligning to TRBD1. This TCR came from a woman aged 25 to 39 in good health and CMV-seronegative. The CDR3 loop is CASNVPGQGHHEQFF. The CDR3 DNA is TGTGCCAGCAACGTACCGGGACAGGGGCACCATGAGCAGTTCTTC.